These 19 T cell receptor beta chains were sequenced from one sample in a study of blood T cell repertoires in COVID-19. TCRdb's copy holds only in-frame clones and misses some; the assay was immunoSEQ multiplex PCR. Here the sample spans over 100,000 clones, 75% to 90% being singletons. Material: peripheral blood. Receptors originate from a man aged 40-55 years with acute or convalescent COVID-19.

The chain carries TRBV30 and TRBJ1-2; D remains unclear. V lost 4 bases, J lost 7 bases, and 19 bases lay in between. The CDR3 length is 14 residues. Germline CDR1 is GTSNPN and CDR2 is SVGIG (reference sequence). CDR3 region: CAWNPPGGAGGYTF. CDR3 DNA sequence: TGTGCCTGGAACCCTCCGGGAGGTGCCGGTGGCTACACCTTC.

The rearrangement links TRBV5-1 to TRBJ1-6; 8 bases fit TRBD1. The junction had 1 base not matched to a gene; V was cut back by 2 bases and J by 6 bases. In germline, CDR1 is SGHRS, CDR2 YFSETQ. This CDR3 contains 14 residues. CDR3 in amino acids: CASSLDRGNSPLHF. The DNA of the CDR3 is TGCGCCAGCAGCTTAGACAGGGGTAATTCACCCCTCCACTTT.

The rearrangement uses TRBV29-1 and TRBJ1-2; 7 bases map to TRBD1. From germline, CDR1 is SQVTM and CDR2 ANQGSEA. The CDR3 consists of 11 residues. V gave up 0 bases and J gave up 9 bases; unmatched junction bases: 1. Here the CDR3 DNA reads TGCAGCGTTGAAGAACAGGGGCGCTACACCTTC. It encodes CSVEEQGRYTF.

The rearrangement joins TRBV11-3 to TRBJ1-6; 7 nucleotides line up with TRBD1. V shed 5 bases and J 3 bases; nucleotides not matched to a gene: 10. From germline, CDR1 is SGHNT and CDR2 YENEEA. CDR3 length: 17 amino acids. The CDR3 DNA is TGTGCCAGCAGCCCCCTGGACAGGATCCTCTATAATTCACCCCTCCACTTT. Protein product: CASSPLDRILYNSPLHF.

The CDR3 region has the DNA TGTGCCAGCAGCCTGGGGCCTTCCTACAATGAGCAGTTCTTC. Translated, it gives CASSLGPSYNEQFF. This rearrangement joins TRBV14 to TRBJ2-1, with D possibly TRBD1 on 5 matching bases. V was clipped by 4 bases and J by 1 base, with 8 bases between them. Germline values: CDR1 SGHDN, CDR2 FVKESK. The CDR3 has 14 amino acids.

V usage is TRBV5-6 and J usage is TRBJ1-1, with 7 nucleotides matching TRBD1. The CDR3 consists of 14 residues. Germline trimming cut 4 bases from V and 3 bases from J; bases unmatched to any gene: 6. Per the germline V gene, CDR1 is SGHDT and CDR2 is YYEEEE. CDR3 region: CASSQTGQYTEAFF. CDR3 DNA: TGTGCCAGCAGCCAGACGGGACAGTACACTGAAGCTTTCTTT.

The chain joins TRBV11-3 to TRBJ2-3, with TRBD2 identical over 7 bases. CDR1 and CDR2 from the germline V gene are SGHNT and YENEEA. The J segment lost 4 bases and the V segment lost 3 bases, leaving 4 bases of the junction unmatched. This CDR3 has 14 amino acids. The CDR3 here is CASSFGGTADTQYF. In DNA, the CDR3 is TGTGCCAGCAGCTTCGGGGGGACTGCAGATACGCAGTATTTT. The complete variable domain, with remaining parts taken from reference TRBV11-3 and TRBJ2-3, reads EAGVVQSPRYKIIEKKQPVAFWCNPISGHNTLYWYLQNLGQGPELLIRYENEEAVDDSQLPKDRFSAERLKGVDSTLKIQPAELGDSAVYLCASSFGGTADTQYFGPGTRLTVL.

This clone appeared a single time. The rearrangement links TRBV2 to TRBJ2-3, with D maybe TRBD2 (5 bases). This CDR3 has 15 residues. V lost 7 bases to trimming and J lost 2 bases, with 16 bases between them. The germline V gene encodes CDR1 SNHLY and CDR2 FYNNEI. This CDR3 reads CASTTGGRNTDTQYF. DNA for the CDR3: TGTGCCAGCACCACCGGCGGGCGGAACACAGATACGCAGTATTTT.

The chain links TRBV28 to TRBJ2-6, with D tentatively TRBD1 (5 bases). This CDR3 comprises 16 residues. Germline V gives CDR1 MDHEN, CDR2 SYDVKM. V lost 2 bases and J lost 4, with 12 bases in between. The CDR3 sequence: CASSLSPGIGANVLTF. CDR3 nucleotides: TGTGCCAGCAGTTTAAGCCCAGGGATAGGGGCCAACGTCCTGACTTTC.

The chain combines TRBV5-1 with TRBJ1-1; D unclear. Looked up from germline, CDR1 is SGHRS and CDR2 is YFSETQ. Trimming left V 4 bases short and J 1 base short, with 8 bases between. This CDR3 has 13 residues. In nucleotides, the CDR3 is TGCGCCAGCAGCACCCCCGGGAACACTGAAGCTTTCTTT. This sequence encodes CASSTPGNTEAFF.

V is TRBV19 and J is TRBJ2-3; perhaps TRBD1 as D (6 bases). The CDR3 loop spans 15 amino acids. The germline CDR1 and CDR2 sequences are LNHDA and SQIVND (reference sequence). V was trimmed by 1 base and J by 4 bases, leaving 12 bases between them. This chain's CDR3 is CASSIGDNSADTQYF. The CDR3 DNA is TGTGCCAGTAGTATAGGGGACAACTCCGCAGATACGCAGTATTTT.

The chain is built from TRBV28 and TRBJ2-1; TRBD2 aligns across 8 bases. The CDR3 loop spans 12 amino acids. The ends lost 11 bases at V and 4 bases at J; junction bases unmatched: 4. Germline loops: CDR1 MDHEN, CDR2 SYDVKM. DNA for the CDR3: TGTGCCGCGGGACTAGATTACAATGAGCAGTTCTTC. Encoded protein: CAAGLDYNEQFF.

The chain links TRBV4-1 to TRBJ2-1; a possible D gene is TRBD1 (6 bases). This CDR3 has 10 residues. The V end lost 8 bases, the J end lost 9 bases, and 8 bases lay between the germline ends. Germline-derived CDR1 and CDR2 are MGHRA and YSYEKL. Here the CDR3 DNA reads TGCGCCAGCGAAGGGGGTGAGCAGTTCTTC. Its protein is CASEGGEQFF.

The V call is TRBV3-1 (or the pseudogene TRBV3-2), the J call TRBJ2-5; TRBD2 matches 9 bases. V lost 1 base to trimming and J lost 5 bases; unmatched junction nucleotides: 14. The CDR3 totals 18 residues. In germline, CDR1 is LGHDT, CDR2 YNNKEL (reference sequence). The CDR3 coding sequence is TGTGCCAGCAGCCAAGGGAGGGCCGCGGGGGGGCCGGGTGAGACCCAGTACTTC. Translated: CASSQGRAAGGPGETQYF.

The rearrangement links TRBV3-1 (or the pseudogene TRBV3-2) to TRBJ2-1; 9 bases align to TRBD2. CDR1 and CDR2 from the germline V gene are LGHDT and YNNKEL (reference sequence). J lost 8 bases, V lost 5 bases, and 28 bases had no gene match. CDR3 length: 21 residues. The CDR3 coding sequence is TGTGCCAGCAGCTTCGGGGTCGGGGCTCGGGCTACGGCGGGAGGGCCAGATGAGCAGTTCTTC. It specifies CASSFGVGARATAGGPDEQFF.

The V call is TRBV5-1, the J call TRBJ1-1; tentative D call: TRBD1 (5 bases). CDR1 and CDR2 (germline): SGHRS, YFSETQ. This CDR3 comprises 14 residues. Trimming removed 3 bases at V and 4 bases at J, with 13 bases between. Written as DNA, the CDR3 is TGCGCCAGCAGCTCCGGAGGGGCAGGCACTGAAGCTTTCTTT. This sequence encodes CASSSGGAGTEAFF.

The gene calls are TRBV18 and TRBJ1-1; D gene uncertain. Trimming took off 2 bases at V and 5 bases at J, with 15 bases between the two ends. This CDR3 contains 15 residues. Per germline, CDR1 KGHSH and CDR2 LQKENI. In DNA, the CDR3 is TGTGCCAGCTCACCATTAGGACTCACGAGAACTGAAGCTTTCTTT. The encoded protein is CASSPLGLTRTEAFF.

The rearrangement joins TRBV19 to TRBJ1-5; 7 bases agree with TRBD1. The germline gives CDR1 LNHDA, CDR2 SQIVND (reference sequence). The CDR3 extends over 14 amino acids. The junction had 6 bases not matched to a gene; V was cut back by 9 bases and J by 1 base. CDR3 protein: CASRDRASNQPQHF. In DNA, the CDR3 is TGTGCCAGCAGAGACAGGGCAAGCAATCAGCCCCAGCATTTT.

The J gene is TRBJ1-6, the V gene TRBV27; D is possibly TRBD1 (5 bases). Trimming took off 6 bases at V and 8 bases at J, with 14 bases between the two ends. The CDR3 extends over 14 amino acids. Germline V gene data show CDR1 as MNHEY and CDR2 as SMNVEV (reference sequence). The CDR3 protein is CASSSHRSDSPLHF. CDR3 DNA: TGTGCCAGCAGCTCCCACAGGAGCGATTCACCCCTCCACTTT.